Detailed here is one T cell receptor (beta chain). Its target is not known. This table comes from immunoSEQ multiplex PCR, and its TCRdb copy is limited to in-frame clones, with some not included. The sample has around 64,000 clones, approximately 87% seen once. The CDR3 totals 15 residues. Trimming cost V 6 bases and J 7 bases; bases outside gene matches: 10. The V gene's germline CDR1 is MGHDK and CDR2 SYGVNS. The data belong to a study of OX40 agonist ivuxolimab in advanced cancers. Study observations and caveats: On average, CD8+ T cells had more expanded clones than CD4+.

This receptor was identified in an adult with an advanced solid tumor such as melanoma, head and neck, liver or kidney cancer. This specimen was CD4+ or CD8+ T cells sorted from blood, taken in a trial of the OX40 agonist ivuxolimab. V usage is TRBV25-1 and J usage is TRBJ2-1, with 9 bases lining up with TRBD2. For the CDR3, the DNA is TGTGCCAGCAGGGCCCTTAGCGGGAGTGGGAATGAGCAGTTCTTC. It translates to CASRALSGSGNEQFF. Drawing the rest from reference TRBV25-1 and TRBJ2-1, the complete variable domain is EADIYQTPRYLVIGTGKKITLECSQTMGHDKMYWYQQDPGMELHLIHYSYGVNSTEKGDLSSESTVSRIRTEHFPLTLESARPSHTSQYLCASRALSGSGNEQFFGPGTRLTVL.